These 19 T cell receptor beta chains were all obtained from the same sample, sequenced in a study of T cell responses to AZD1222 COVID-19 vaccine. Assay: immunoSEQ multiplex PCR; the TCRdb copy retains only in-frame clones and omits some. The table shows tens of thousands of clones, with 80% to 90% occurring only once. Sequencing was performed on peripheral blood, taken 28 days after the second AZD1222 dose. Receptors originate from an adult who received the AZD1222 COVID-19 vaccine.

The table lists this clone with a count of one. J is TRBJ2-7 and V is TRBV18, with 10 bases matching TRBD1. Germline V lookup: CDR1 KGHSH, CDR2 LQKENI. The CDR3 loop spans 14 amino acids. V was clipped by 2 bases and J by 4 bases; unmatched bases: 2. The CDR3 loop reads CASSPADRGYEQYF. In nucleotides, the CDR3 is TGTGCCAGCTCACCAGCGGACAGGGGGTACGAGCAGTACTTC.

This chain uses TRBV5-1 with TRBJ1-6; possible D gene TRBD1, 6 bases. The CDR3 totals 15 residues. Germline CDR1 and CDR2: SGHRS and YFSETQ. The germline V and J ends were trimmed by 5 bases and 5 bases, with 14 bases remaining between them. Here the CDR3 DNA reads TGCGCCAGCAGACGGGCAGGGGCGGATAATTCACCCCTCCACTTT. It specifies CASRRAGADNSPLHF.

The chain has TRBV4-3 and TRBJ2-1; TRBD1 agrees at 8 bases. CDR3 length equals 13 residues. V gave up 6 bases and J gave up 9 bases; unmatched junction bases: 7. Germline CDR1 and CDR2: LGHNA and YSLEER. CDR3 sequence: CASRPDRASEQFF. The CDR3 coding sequence is TGCGCCAGCAGGCCGGACAGGGCGAGTGAGCAGTTCTTC.

The J gene is TRBJ1-1, the V gene TRBV19, with 12 bases fitting TRBD1. Germline values: CDR1 LNHDA, CDR2 SQIVND (reference sequence). This CDR3 contains 17 residues. V was pared by 4 bases and J by 1 base, with 7 bases of the junction left unmatched. The CDR3 protein is CASSRGQGAGKNTEAFF. CDR3 coding DNA: TGTGCCAGTAGTAGGGGACAGGGGGCGGGGAAGAACACTGAAGCTTTCTTT. The whole variable domain, remainder taken from reference TRBV19 and TRBJ1-1, is DGGITQSPKYLFRKEGQNVTLSCEQNLNHDAMYWYRQDPGQGLRLIYYSQIVNDFQKGDIAEGYSVSREKKESFPLTVTSAQKNPTAFYLCASSRGQGAGKNTEAFFGQGTRLTVV.

This rearrangement joins TRBV28 to TRBJ1-1, with no clear D. Trimming took 3 bases from V and 1 from J, leaving 9 bases between them. The CDR3 consists of 14 residues. Looked up from germline, CDR1 is MDHEN and CDR2 is SYDVKM. The CDR3 DNA reads as TGTGCCAGCAGTTTTTGGCAGACGAACACTGAAGCTTTCTTT. Protein sequence: CASSFWQTNTEAFF.

This clone was seen only once. The chain uses TRBV24-1 and TRBJ2-3, with D possibly matching TRBD2 (5 bases). V gave up 6 bases and J gave up 7 bases, with 7 bases separating them. The CDR3 consists of 11 residues. CDR1 is KGHDR, CDR2 SFDVKD, per germline. CDR3 sequence: CATSRGNTQYF. Written as DNA, the CDR3 is TGTGCCACCAGTCGAGGGAATACGCAGTATTTT.

This clone appeared a single time. CDR3 sequence (DNA): TGTGCCACCAGCAGACTCGGCCCTAATCAGCCCCAGCATTTT. Translating it yields CATSRLGPNQPQHF. The chain combines TRBV15 with TRBJ1-5, with D hard to call. CDR1 and CDR2 from the germline V gene are LNHNV and YYDKDF (reference sequence). The CDR3 covers 14 residues. Trimming took 2 bases from V and 4 from J, leaving 9 bases between them. The complete variable domain, with remaining parts taken from reference TRBV15 and TRBJ1-5, reads DAMVIQNPRYQVTQFGKPVTLSCSQTLNHNVMYWYQQKSSQAPKLLFHYYDKDFNNEADTPDNFQSRRPNTSFCFLDIRSPGLGDTAMYLCATSRLGPNQPQHFGDGTRLSIL.

The CDR3 nucleotides are TGTGCCAGCAGCTTATACGGTGGAGGCACAGATACGCAGTATTTT. Protein: CASSLYGGGTDTQYF. This chain connects TRBV7-9 to TRBJ2-3, with D hard to call. The CDR3 has 15 amino acids. V was shortened by 2 bases and J by 1 base, with 10 bases between the two germline ends. The V gene's germline CDR1 is SEHNR and CDR2 FQNEAQ (reference sequence).

V usage is TRBV28 and J usage is TRBJ1-1; TRBD1 aligns across 11 bases. The CDR3 is 14 amino acids. V was pared by 5 bases and J by 4 bases, with 3 bases of the junction left unmatched. Germline CDR1 and CDR2: MDHEN and SYDVKM. The CDR3 sequence is CASSPGTGGTEAFF. In DNA form, the CDR3 reads TGTGCCAGCAGTCCGGGGACAGGGGGCACTGAAGCTTTCTTT.

There are a few counts of this clone. Other DNA sequences in the same sample also yield this CDR3. The rearrangement uses TRBV5-4 and TRBJ1-1; TRBD1 aligns across 8 bases. The CDR3 length is 15 residues. Germline V gives CDR1 SGHNT, CDR2 YYREEE (reference sequence). V dropped 0 bases and J dropped 3; count of bases not matched to a gene: 4. CDR3 coding DNA: TGTGCCAGCAGCTTGGGACAGGGGTTGGACACTGAAGCTTTCTTT. It encodes CASSLGQGLDTEAFF.

This chain links TRBV12-3 or TRBV12-4 with TRBJ1-1; weak D call: TRBD1 (5 bases). There are 12 residues in the CDR3. Trimming shortened V by 7 bases and J by 11 bases, and 17 bases separated the two germline ends. CDR3 sequence reads: CASKRGLSNAFF. In nucleotides, the CDR3 is TGTGCCAGCAAACGGGGCCTCAGCAACGCTTTCTTT.

This chain uses TRBV5-1 with TRBJ2-7; a weak D match, TRBD2 (6 bases). V lost 2 bases and J lost 3, with 18 bases in between. The CDR3 length is 16 residues. Germline V gives CDR1 SGHRS, CDR2 YFSETQ. This CDR3 reads CASSLRGGPPNYEQYF. DNA of the CDR3: TGCGCCAGCAGCTTAAGGGGAGGCCCCCCGAACTACGAGCAGTACTTC.

This clone was detected only a few times. V is TRBV19 and J is TRBJ1-1; D remains unclear. This CDR3 is built from 16 residues. Germline V CDR1 and CDR2: LNHDA, SQIVND (reference sequence). Trimming took off 4 bases at V and 0 bases at J, with 15 bases between the two ends. CDR3 residues: CASSNGPGRLNTEAFF. CDR3 nucleotide sequence: TGTGCCAGTAGTAACGGTCCTGGACGATTGAACACTGAAGCTTTCTTT.

The rearrangement joins TRBV3-1 (or the pseudogene TRBV3-2) to TRBJ1-1; D remains ambiguous. This CDR3 is 13 amino acids long. V lost 4 bases and J lost 0, with 6 bases in between. Germline V gives CDR1 LGHDT, CDR2 YNNKEL (reference sequence). The CDR3 sequence is CASSPEMNTEAFF. DNA of the CDR3: TGTGCCAGCAGCCCGGAGATGAACACTGAAGCTTTCTTT.

The V and J genes are TRBV19 and TRBJ1-4, with a tentative D call TRBD1 (5 bases). With 4 bases removed from V and 0 bases from J, the gap between germline ends came to 9 bases. The CDR3 covers 15 residues. CDR1 LNHDA and CDR2 SQIVND come from the germline V gene (reference sequence). CDR3 nucleotides: TGTGCCAGTAGTAAGGGACGAGCAACTAATGAAAAACTGTTTTTT. The encoded protein is CASSKGRATNEKLFF.

The CDR3 DNA reads TGTGCCAGCAGTTTGGTCGGGTGGGGACAGAATCAGCCCCAGCATTTT. Translating gives CASSLVGWGQNQPQHF. V is TRBV28 and J is TRBJ1-5; 7 positions match TRBD1. CDR1 is MDHEN, CDR2 SYDVKM, per germline. The CDR3 is made up of 16 amino acids. With 3 bases clipped from V and 4 bases from J, the junction kept 9 bases outside the gene matches. The whole variable domain, filled in from reference TRBV28 and TRBJ1-5, reads DVKVTQSSRYLVKRTGEKVFLECVQDMDHENMFWYRQDPGLGLRLIYFSYDVKMKEKGDIPEGYSVSREKKERFSLILESASTNQTSMYLCASSLVGWGQNQPQHFGDGTRLSIL.

J is TRBJ2-2 and V is TRBV6-4, with 9 positions matching TRBD1. V lost 6 bases to trimming and J lost 5 bases; unmatched junction nucleotides: 4. Germline CDR1 is MRHNA and CDR2 is SNTAGT. This CDR3 spans 14 amino acids. The CDR3 protein is CASSRDRATGELFF. The CDR3 DNA sequence: TGTGCCAGCAGCCGGGACAGGGCTACCGGGGAGCTGTTTTTT.

The chain uses TRBV5-5 and TRBJ2-7; D may be TRBD2 (5 bases). The V gene lost 4 bases and the J gene lost 3 bases, with 14 bases spanning the gap. This CDR3 is built from 14 residues. Per the germline V gene, CDR1 is SGHKS and CDR2 is YYEKEE (reference sequence). Here the CDR3 reads CASSRDNEGYEQYF. DNA of the CDR3: TGTGCCAGCAGCCGCGACAATGAGGGCTACGAGCAGTACTTC.

The chain links TRBV18 to TRBJ2-7, with TRBD2 identical over 7 bases. V gave up 5 bases and J gave up 5 bases; unmatched junction bases: 0. This CDR3 has 11 amino acids. Germline loops: CDR1 KGHSH, CDR2 LQKENI. The CDR3 here is CASSAGDEQYF. Written as DNA, the CDR3 is TGTGCCAGCTCAGCGGGAGACGAGCAGTACTTC.